A selection of T cell receptor beta chains follows, all from one sample in a study of cytomegalovirus exposure and HLA in healthy donors. Assay: immunoSEQ multiplex PCR; the TCRdb copy retains only in-frame clones and omits some. This sample has more than 150,000 clones, with approximately 90% found just once. The source material was PBMCs. Receptor source: a man aged 18 to 29 in good health and CMV-seronegative. Both conserved end residues are part of each CDR3. Fields, in order: D gene, clone size, J gene, V gene, CDR3 DNA, CDR3 protein. D genes are given only for firm matches. Only some rows state a clone size, as once, few, many or a class for expanded clones.

D: .; size: .; J: TRBJ1-3; V: TRBV28; DNA: TGTGCCAGCAGGGGGCAGCCTACTGGAAACACCATATATTTT; CDR3: CASRGQPTGNTIYF
D: TRBD1; size: .; J: TRBJ1-2; V: TRBV6-5; DNA: TGTGCCACCGGACAGGGATTGGCCGGCTACACCTTC; CDR3: CATGQGLAGYTF
D: .; size: .; J: TRBJ1-2; V: TRBV5-6; DNA: TGTGCCAGCAGCTTTCAGGGTATAGGTGGCGGCTACACCTTC; CDR3: CASSFQGIGGGYTF
D: TRBD2; size: .; J: TRBJ2-3; V: TRBV6-1; DNA: TGTGCCAGCAGTGAAGCGCCTAGCGGGGGGGTGGTAGATACGCAGTATTTT; CDR3: CASSEAPSGGVVDTQYF
D: .; size: .; J: TRBJ2-5; V: TRBV5-1; DNA: TGCGCCAGCAGAATCCAGGGTAACGTTAGGGAGACCCAGTACTTC; CDR3: CASRIQGNVRETQYF
D: TRBD1; size: .; J: TRBJ2-1; V: TRBV19; DNA: TGTGCCAGTAGTATGGGAACAGGGGGCTACTACAATGAGCAGTTCTTC; CDR3: CASSMGTGGYYNEQFF
D: .; size: .; J: TRBJ1-1; V: TRBV27; DNA: TGTGCCAGCAGTTTAAACCCATCCAGCACTGAAGCTTTCTTT; CDR3: CASSLNPSSTEAFF
D: TRBD1; size: .; J: TRBJ2-2; V: TRBV6-5; DNA: TGTGCCGCCTCCGGGACAGCATTCACCGGGGAGCTGTTTTTT; CDR3: CAASGTAFTGELFF
D: TRBD1; size: .; J: TRBJ1-2; V: TRBV19; DNA: TGTGCCAGTAGTCCCGACAGGGGTCTATATGGCTACACCTTC; CDR3: CASSPDRGLYGYTF
D: .; size: .; J: TRBJ1-1; V: TRBV5-6; DNA: TGTGCCAGCAGCTTCGGGACACTAATGAACACTGAAGCTTTCTTT; CDR3: CASSFGTLMNTEAFF
D: TRBD1; size: .; J: TRBJ2-7; V: TRBV6-6; DNA: TGTGCCAGCAGTCAGGGGGCCAATAGGTACGAGCAGTACTTC; CDR3: CASSQGANRYEQYF
D: TRBD1; size: .; J: TRBJ1-6; V: TRBV2; DNA: TGTGCCAGCAGTGCTCCCTATTTACAGGGGAGCTCCTATAATTCACCCCTCCACTTT; CDR3: CASSAPYLQGSSYNSPLHF
D: .; size: .; J: TRBJ1-1; V: TRBV15; DNA: TGTGCCACCAGCAGAAGAACGGGGTTAGAAGCTTTCTTT; CDR3: CATSRRTGLEAFF
D: .; size: .; J: TRBJ2-7; V: TRBV28; DNA: TGTGCCAGCAGTTTCACACCTGACTCCTACGAGCAGTACTTC; CDR3: CASSFTPDSYEQYF
D: .; size: .; J: TRBJ1-2; V: TRBV29-1; DNA: TGCAGCGTTGAAGATCAGGAGGGAGGCTATGGCTACACCTTC; CDR3: CSVEDQEGGYGYTF
D: TRBD2; size: .; J: TRBJ2-1; V: TRBV4-3; DNA: TGCGCCAGCAGCCAAGACCTAGCGGTCCAGTTCAATGAGCAGTTCTTC; CDR3: CASSQDLAVQFNEQFF
D: .; size: few; J: TRBJ2-4; V: TRBV27; DNA: TGTGCCAGCAGTTTATCCCGGTCGTTAGCCAAAAACATTCAGTACTTC; CDR3: CASSLSRSLAKNIQYF
D: .; size: .; J: TRBJ2-2; V: TRBV14; DNA: TGTGCCAGCAGCCAAGAGTTTTCCATCAACACCGGGGAGCTGTTTTTT; CDR3: CASSQEFSINTGELFF
D: .; size: .; J: TRBJ2-5; V: TRBV5-1; DNA: TGCGCCAGCAGCCTGTCACAGAATACCCAAGAGACCCAGTACTTC; CDR3: CASSLSQNTQETQYF
D: .; size: .; J: TRBJ1-1; V: TRBV7-2; DNA: TGTGCCAGCAGCTTTCCAGGGTTGCGCACTGAAGCTTTCTTT; CDR3: CASSFPGLRTEAFF
D: .; size: .; J: TRBJ2-7; V: TRBV5-4; DNA: TGTGCCAGCAGCTTGGCGTTAAACGAGCAGTACTTC; CDR3: CASSLALNEQYF
D: TRBD2; size: .; J: TRBJ2-1; V: TRBV14; DNA: TGTGCCAGCAGCCACGTTTCTAGCGGGAATTTGCAGTTCTTC; CDR3: CASSHVSSGNLQFF
D: TRBD2; size: once; J: TRBJ2-1; V: TRBV27; DNA: TGTGCCAGCAGTTTCGGACTAGCGGGGGACTCCTACAATGAGCAGTTCTTC; CDR3: CASSFGLAGDSYNEQFF
D: .; size: .; J: TRBJ2-2; V: TRBV5-6; DNA: TGTGCCAGCAGCTTGCAGGGTTTGAACACCGGGGAGCTGTTTTTT; CDR3: CASSLQGLNTGELFF
D: .; size: once; J: TRBJ1-1; V: TRBV6-1; DNA: TGTGCCAGCAGTGATTCCGGACAGAATGAAGCTTTCTTT; CDR3: CASSDSGQNEAFF
D: TRBD2; size: .; J: TRBJ2-3; V: TRBV29-1; DNA: TGCAGCGTTGATATTCTAGCGGGGAAGGAAGATACGCAGTATTTT; CDR3: CSVDILAGKEDTQYF
D: .; size: once; J: TRBJ2-7; V: TRBV4-3; DNA: TGCGCCAGCAGCCCCCGACAGGACTCCTACGAGCAGTACTTC; CDR3: CASSPRQDSYEQYF
D: .; size: .; J: TRBJ2-1; V: TRBV5-6; DNA: TGTGCCAGCAGCTCACTGGGAGGTGAGCAGTTCTTC; CDR3: CASSSLGGEQFF
D: .; size: .; J: TRBJ2-4; V: TRBV5-6; DNA: TGTGCCAGCAGCCCCGCCGGGGGGCGCTTGACGGACATTCAGTACTTC; CDR3: CASSPAGGRLTDIQYF
D: .; size: .; J: TRBJ2-7; V: TRBV6-5; DNA: TGTGCCAGCAGTTACTCGGTCGGCTACGAGCAGTACTTC; CDR3: CASSYSVGYEQYF
D: TRBD1; size: .; J: TRBJ1-2; V: TRBV2; DNA: TGTGCCAGCAGCTTTGGACAGGGACACTATGGCTACACCTTC; CDR3: CASSFGQGHYGYTF
D: TRBD1; size: .; J: TRBJ2-2; V: TRBV6-5; DNA: TGTGCCAGCAGTTACCAGGTCAGGGGGTCGACCGGGGAGCTGTTTTTT; CDR3: CASSYQVRGSTGELFF
D: .; size: .; J: TRBJ2-5; V: TRBV5-8; DNA: TGTGCCAGCAGCCGGCGGCCACAAGAGACCCAGTACTTC; CDR3: CASSRRPQETQYF
D: .; size: few; J: TRBJ1-2; V: TRBV28; DNA: TGTGCCAGCAGTTTCCCTGGGGCGGGGACTAACTATGGCTACACCTTC; CDR3: CASSFPGAGTNYGYTF
D: .; size: .; J: TRBJ1-1; V: TRBV6-5; DNA: TGTGCCAGCATCGAAAATCAGGGGAGCACTGAAGCTTTCTTT; CDR3: CASIENQGSTEAFF
D: TRBD2; size: .; J: TRBJ2-6; V: TRBV6-1; DNA: TGTGCCAGCAGTGATCGGAGCGGGGGGGCCTCTGGGGCCAACGTCCTGACTTTC; CDR3: CASSDRSGGASGANVLTF
D: TRBD2; size: .; J: TRBJ2-3; V: TRBV6-5; DNA: TGTGCCAGCAGTTACGTCGGGGGGGCCGGAGATACGCAGTATTTT; CDR3: CASSYVGGAGDTQYF
D: .; size: .; J: TRBJ1-2; V: TRBV6-1; DNA: TGTGCCAGCAGAGAAACCACGATGCACACCCTTTGGTATGGCTACACCTTC; CDR3: CASRETTMHTLWYGYTF
D: .; size: few; J: TRBJ2-1; V: TRBV5-1; DNA: TGCGCCAGCAGTGCTAGCGTCACCAATGAGCAGTTCTTC; CDR3: CASSASVTNEQFF
D: .; size: .; J: TRBJ1-6; V: TRBV5-4; DNA: TGTGCCAGCAGCCCCTTCGAGGGCGCGACACCCCTCCACTTT; CDR3: CASSPFEGATPLHF
D: .; size: once; J: TRBJ1-2; V: TRBV6-6; DNA: TGTGCCAGCTCTCAGAACTATGGCTACACCTTC; CDR3: CASSQNYGYTF
D: TRBD1; size: .; J: TRBJ1-2; V: TRBV7-9; DNA: TGTGCCAGCAGCACTCCGGGACAGGGGATCTATGGCTACACCTTC; CDR3: CASSTPGQGIYGYTF
D: TRBD2; size: once; J: TRBJ2-1; V: TRBV2; DNA: TGTGCCAGCAAGCGGACTAGCGGGACGTACAATGAGCAGTTCTTC; CDR3: CASKRTSGTYNEQFF
D: .; size: .; J: TRBJ1-6; V: TRBV5-1; DNA: TGCGCCAGCAGCTTTGGACAGTCCTATAATTCACCCCTCCACTTT; CDR3: CASSFGQSYNSPLHF
D: .; size: .; J: TRBJ2-3; V: TRBV19; DNA: TGTGCCAGTAGTGAGATTACTGGCACAGATACGCAGTATTTT; CDR3: CASSEITGTDTQYF
D: TRBD1; size: .; J: TRBJ1-2; V: TRBV28; DNA: TGTGCCAGCAGTCCAGGGGGTGCGGGCTACACCTTC; CDR3: CASSPGGAGYTF
D: .; size: .; J: TRBJ2-1; V: TRBV29-1; DNA: TGCAGCGTCGATAGAGTCACAGCGGTTGAGCAGTTCTTC; CDR3: CSVDRVTAVEQFF
D: .; size: .; J: TRBJ1-1; V: TRBV13; DNA: TGTGCCAGCAGCCCGGACAGTCACACTGAAGCTTTCTTT; CDR3: CASSPDSHTEAFF
D: TRBD2; size: .; J: TRBJ2-3; V: TRBV12-5; DNA: TGTGCTAGTGGTTTAGATCCGGGACTAGGGTTAGATACGCAGTATTTT; CDR3: CASGLDPGLGLDTQYF
D: .; size: .; J: TRBJ2-3; V: TRBV5-6; DNA: TGTGCCAGCAGCTTGGCTACCGGGAAGACCCTCGCAGATACGCAGTATTTT; CDR3: CASSLATGKTLADTQYF
D: TRBD2; size: few; J: TRBJ2-7; V: TRBV7-9; DNA: TGTGCCAGCAGCTTGGGACTAGCGGGAGGAGGGTCCTACGAGCAGTACTTC; CDR3: CASSLGLAGGGSYEQYF
D: .; size: .; J: TRBJ1-5; V: TRBV2; DNA: TGTGCCAGCAGCGTCTATAGCAATCAGCCCCAGCATTTT; CDR3: CASSVYSNQPQHF
D: .; size: .; J: TRBJ1-1; V: TRBV7-9; DNA: TGTGCCAGCAGCTTAGGTCTCGGAGGGAACACTGAAGCTTTCTTT; CDR3: CASSLGLGGNTEAFF
D: TRBD2; size: .; J: TRBJ2-7; V: TRBV11-2; DNA: TGTGCCAGCAGCTTAACCCCCCGGGAGGGGTTCGACGAGCAGTACTTC; CDR3: CASSLTPREGFDEQYF
D: .; size: once; J: TRBJ1-1; V: TRBV5-6; DNA: TGTGCCAGCAGCTTAGTGGGAGTTATTGAAGCTTTCTTT; CDR3: CASSLVGVIEAFF
D: TRBD1; size: .; J: TRBJ2-3; V: TRBV29-1; DNA: TGCAGCGTTCTGCAGGGGGCTGAGGATACGCAGTATTTT; CDR3: CSVLQGAEDTQYF
D: TRBD2; size: .; J: TRBJ2-3; V: TRBV29-1; DNA: TGCAGCGTTGAAAGGACGGGACTAGCGGGCACAGATACGCAGTATTTT; CDR3: CSVERTGLAGTDTQYF
D: TRBD1; size: .; J: TRBJ1-1; V: TRBV7-2; DNA: TGTGCCAGCAGCGTACAGGGGGCCACTGAAGCTTTCTTT; CDR3: CASSVQGATEAFF
D: .; size: .; J: TRBJ1-1; V: TRBV7-9; DNA: TGTGCCAGCAGCTTCGGGGGGGGTAGCACTGAAGCTTTCTTT; CDR3: CASSFGGGSTEAFF
D: .; size: .; J: TRBJ1-3; V: TRBV28; DNA: TGTGCCAGCAGTTCCGCGAGGGAAAATGGAAACACCATATATTTT; CDR3: CASSSARENGNTIYF